This is a list of T cell receptor beta chains from one sample in a study of monozygotic twins with inflammatory bowel disease. From the 5' RACE reads, TCRdb lists one entry per CDR3 protein and no DNA. The listing contains over 130,000 distinct CDR3 sequences. Sequenced: blood. The source of these receptors is a human donor with ulcerative colitis or Crohn's disease, or a healthy co-twin of an affected twin (not recorded which). CDR3s include the opening cysteine and the closing phenylalanine or tryptophan. The order of the fields is V gene, J gene, CDR3 protein.

v_gene: TRBV18; j_gene: TRBJ1-5; CDR3aa: CASSPMAVSNQPQHF
v_gene: TRBV5-1; j_gene: TRBJ1-3; CDR3aa: CASSRDRVTGNTIYF
v_gene: TRBV29-1; j_gene: TRBJ2-3; CDR3aa: CSAHSSTDTQYF
v_gene: TRBV4-1; j_gene: TRBJ2-5; CDR3aa: CASSQTWTRRGETQYF
v_gene: TRBV3-1; j_gene: TRBJ1-3; CDR3aa: CATRTIHPGQGRLNSGNTIYF
v_gene: TRBV5-1; j_gene: TRBJ2-7; CDR3aa: CASSSGQAAYEQYF
v_gene: TRBV5-1; j_gene: TRBJ1-1; CDR3aa: CASSLRVTGQGRNTEAFF
v_gene: TRBV28; j_gene: TRBJ1-1; CDR3aa: CASSLSRAGTEAFF
v_gene: TRBV28; j_gene: TRBJ1-4; CDR3aa: CASSPMSGGEKLFF
v_gene: TRBV6-5; j_gene: TRBJ1-1; CDR3aa: CASSYFGTSGTEAFF
v_gene: TRBV4-3; j_gene: TRBJ1-2; CDR3aa: CASSQIPGGYGYTF
v_gene: TRBV7-2; j_gene: TRBJ1-6; CDR3aa: CASSNRGSVGLYSPLHF
v_gene: TRBV7-9; j_gene: TRBJ2-7; CDR3aa: CASSSSQAYEQYF
v_gene: TRBV5-5; j_gene: TRBJ2-1; CDR3aa: CASSLIDVSNGEQFF
v_gene: TRBV28; j_gene: TRBJ2-5; CDR3aa: CASSLGRVRETQYF
v_gene: TRBV21-1; j_gene: TRBJ2-2; CDR3aa: CASPRGSGGSNTGELFF
v_gene: TRBV20-1; j_gene: TRBJ2-7; CDR3aa: CSARNEGTYEQYF
v_gene: TRBV5-1; j_gene: TRBJ2-7; CDR3aa: CASSLESAASYEQYF
v_gene: TRBV20-1; j_gene: TRBJ2-1; CDR3aa: CSAMGDRDYNEQFF
v_gene: TRBV3-1; j_gene: TRBJ1-2; CDR3aa: CASSQLDSNYGYTF
v_gene: TRBV5-1; j_gene: TRBJ2-5; CDR3aa: CASSLNPGGQETQYF
v_gene: TRBV30; j_gene: TRBJ2-1; CDR3aa: CAWSWGGEQFF
v_gene: TRBV6-1; j_gene: TRBJ2-4; CDR3aa: CASSPKAESKNIQYF
v_gene: TRBV12-3/TRBV12-4; j_gene: TRBJ1-1; CDR3aa: CASSVSGTAWMNTEAFF
v_gene: TRBV19; j_gene: TRBJ1-1; CDR3aa: CASSTDRWDTEAFF
v_gene: TRBV20-1; j_gene: TRBJ2-5; CDR3aa: CSARDLAGGQETQYF
v_gene: TRBV5-5; j_gene: TRBJ1-2; CDR3aa: CASSFAPAGHNGYTF
v_gene: TRBV6-2/TRBV6-3; j_gene: TRBJ1-1; CDR3aa: CASSYLGQGVTEAFF
v_gene: TRBV7-9; j_gene: TRBJ2-3; CDR3aa: CASSQTTDTQYF
v_gene: TRBV6-6; j_gene: TRBJ1-1; CDR3aa: CASSPTGPNTEAFF
v_gene: TRBV7-2; j_gene: TRBJ1-6; CDR3aa: CASRWPSSYNSPLHF
v_gene: TRBV2; j_gene: TRBJ1-6; CDR3aa: CASNRAANSPLHF
v_gene: TRBV11-2; j_gene: TRBJ1-1; CDR3aa: CASSLKTANTEAFF
v_gene: TRBV19; j_gene: TRBJ1-1; CDR3aa: CASNRGTIPEAFF
v_gene: TRBV5-1; j_gene: TRBJ1-2; CDR3aa: CASSLETGDGYTF
v_gene: TRBV20-1; j_gene: TRBJ1-4; CDR3aa: CSALRGGNNEKLFF
v_gene: TRBV19; j_gene: TRBJ2-2; CDR3aa: CASSGTGTGELFF
v_gene: TRBV7-3; j_gene: TRBJ2-5; CDR3aa: CASSSSGEQTQYF
v_gene: TRBV18; j_gene: TRBJ1-3; CDR3aa: CASSPRLQSVSGNTIYF
v_gene: TRBV6-2/TRBV6-3; j_gene: TRBJ2-6; CDR3aa: CASSFLRGQGANVLTF
v_gene: TRBV20-1; j_gene: TRBJ1-1; CDR3aa: CSARDRVRPNTEAFF